A selection of T cell receptor beta chains follows, all from one sample in a study of shared clonotypes between healthy human individuals. Clones were read by immunoSEQ multiplex PCR, and TCRdb kept only the in-frame ones, dropping some. The sample has over a million clones, about 80% seen once. The sample was memory CD4+ T cells from PBMCs. Receptors were obtained from a man between 18 and 29 years old in good health. Some clones in this sample may be carry-over from other donors' samples. Both conserved end residues are part of each CDR3. Each record gives: J gene, V gene, CDR3 protein.

TRBJ2-5,TRBV5-6,CASSSLGTSGQETQYF
TRBJ2-4,TRBV11-2,CASSLRQQNIQYF
TRBJ2-7,TRBV12-2,CASRSSAAYEQYF
TRBJ2-2,TRBV5-6,CASSLRGNTGELFF
TRBJ1-2,TRBV19,CASSPGRGYTF
TRBJ2-1,TRBV6-5,CATQVGAGEFF
TRBJ1-1,TRBV15,CATSLTHGQTNTEAFF
TRBJ2-3,TRBV5-4,CASSLGGTSGSRPHTQYF
TRBJ1-5,TRBV30,CAWSVRGAQPQHF
TRBJ2-3,TRBV7-9,CASSLVAGGITDTQYF
TRBJ2-5,TRBV7-9,CASTPGLPAQETQYF
TRBJ2-5,TRBV5-4,CASSFTPRGETQYF
TRBJ2-7,TRBV14,CASAPGRGYEQYF
TRBJ2-5,TRBV18,CASSPVQETQYF
TRBJ2-7,TRBV9,CASSAGLGTSYEQYF
TRBJ2-1,TRBV7-8,CASSPPGEQFF
TRBJ2-5,TRBV5-1,CASSSTGTGEETQYF
TRBJ1-2,TRBV6-6,CASSSAGQGYGYTF
TRBJ2-7,TRBV4-1,CASSQGWGGSYEQYF
TRBJ2-7,TRBV5-4,CASSHVQRENEQYF
TRBJ2-3,TRBV7-3,CASSDPPTASTDTQYF
TRBJ1-3,TRBV7-2,CASSSQGVTGNTIYF
TRBJ2-7,TRBV4-1,CASSLGLGIYEQYF
TRBJ2-5,TRBV7-3,CASSLGGRGETQYF
TRBJ2-7,TRBV5-1,CASRSGQAITYEQYF
TRBJ1-2,TRBV29-1,CSVVRGRGANYGYTF
TRBJ1-5,TRBV28,CASLQGSSNQPQHF
TRBJ2-7,TRBV20-1,CSAGQTYEQYF
TRBJ2-5,TRBV16,CASSQYSQETQYF
TRBJ1-5,TRBV6-1,CASSAGPGGELRQPQHF
TRBJ1-2,TRBV29-1,CSAPETGERRYGYTF
TRBJ2-7,TRBV6-5,CASSYSSEGSSGVF
TRBJ2-5,TRBV7-8,CASSFGGAKREETQYF
TRBJ1-3,TRBV15,CATSREGASGNTIYF
TRBJ2-7,TRBV7-9,CASSIDSPYEQYF
TRBJ1-1,TRBV6-5,CASSHRNTEAFF
TRBJ2-3,TRBV14,CASSRWTSGTSTDTQYF
TRBJ2-2,TRBV19,CASSVLSINTGELFF
TRBJ1-5,TRBV5-1,CASSLDGTGGNQPQHF
TRBJ1-1,TRBV13,CASSLRGGTEAFF
TRBJ2-3,TRBV7-9,CASSLAYARGPTDTQYF
TRBJ1-5,TRBV30,CAWSVKANQPQHF
TRBJ2-4,TRBV10-3,CAISSISPGQKNIQYF
TRBJ2-7,TRBV7-2,CASSLVPGTSGSLYEQYF
TRBJ1-5,TRBV6-1,CASSERQGAGNQPQHF
TRBJ2-2,TRBV2,CASRGTSGANTGELFF
TRBJ2-7,TRBV7-3,CASSLAGGYEQYF
TRBJ2-3,TRBV28,CASSLLAGSTDTQYF
TRBJ2-1,TRBV30,CAWTGVGGPNEQFF